Listed here is a single T cell receptor beta chain. The data stem from a study of blood T cell repertoires in COVID-19. TCRdb's table, derived via immunoSEQ multiplex PCR, lists solely in-frame clones and lacks some. Of under 250,000 clones listed, about four fifths are singletons. Germline CDR1 reads SGHAT; CDR2 reads FQNNGV. Trimming took 6 bases from V and 0 from J, leaving 15 bases between them. The CDR3 contains 16 residues. Sequencing was performed on peripheral blood. This clonotype was obtained from a woman between 18 and 30 years old with acute or convalescent COVID-19. V and J are TRBV11-2 and TRBJ2-1; tentative D call: TRBD1 (5 bases). CDR3 sequence (DNA): TGTGCCAGCAGTCCTCCTGGGGCAATCTCCTACAATGAGCAGTTCTTC. Translated: CASSPPGAISYNEQFF.